The 6 T cell receptor beta chains given below trace back to one sample, sequenced in a study of blood T cells in healthy people across ages. Using a J-beta primer mix together with a sample-barcoded 5' primer, a second PCR was run for roughly 6 to 12 cycles. TCRdb processed the 5' RACE reads anew with MiXCR; each CDR3 protein has one entry. This sample carries roughly 730,000 distinct CDR3 sequences, roughly three fifths of them seen once, and the ten largest clones take around a quarter. The sequencing input was blood. The receptor set was obtained from a man aged 35 to 55 in good health.

This clonotype was counted between two and nine times. Its ends do not fully match the called genes, so a read error is possible. This chain connects TRBV12-3 or TRBV12-4 to TRBJ1-4; D remains unclear. CDR3 size: 15 residues. For the CDR3, the DNA is TGTGCCAGCAGCTTAGTTCGGGGAACTAATGAAAAACTGTTTTTT. Its protein product is CASSLVRGTNEKLFF.

The V gene is TRBV20-1, the J gene TRBJ2-5; 9 bases are a match to TRBD2. Trimming removed 4 bases from V and 4 bases from J; junction bases left unmatched: 7. Germline lookup yields CDR1 DFQATT and CDR2 SNEGSKA (reference sequence). The CDR3 is 14 amino acids. For the CDR3, the DNA is TGCAGTGCTACGCCTAGCGGGATTGGAGAGACCCAGTACTTC. This codes for CSATPSGIGETQYF.

This clonotype was recorded at least ten times. The chain recombines TRBV28 with TRBJ1-5; TRBD1 is a possible D gene (5 bases). V was shortened by 2 bases and J by 2 bases, with 10 bases between the two germline ends. CDR3 length: 15 amino acids. Germline CDR1 is MDHEN and CDR2 is SYDVKM. Written as DNA, the CDR3 is TGTGCCAGCAGTTTACCTCAGACAGGCAATCAGCCCCAGCATTTT. Translated: CASSLPQTGNQPQHF.

The chain employs TRBV29-1 and TRBJ2-2; D is tentatively TRBD1 or TRBD2 (6 bases each). Germline CDR1 is SQVTM and CDR2 is ANQGSEA. V lost 4 bases and J 4 bases, leaving 10 bases between the germline ends. The CDR3 has 13 residues. The CDR3 nucleotides read TGCAGCGTTGTTGGGGGGCCCACCGGGGAGCTGTTTTTT. This codes for CSVVGGPTGELFF.

Only a few counts were recorded for this clonotype. The rearrangement joins TRBV7-2 to TRBJ2-1; TRBD2 matches 8 bases. The CDR3 consists of 16 residues. Germline V gene data show CDR1 as SGHTA and CDR2 as FQGNSA. V was clipped by 1 base and J by 4 bases; unmatched bases: 6. The chain's CDR3 is CASSLDGTRDYNEQFF. In DNA, the CDR3 is TGTGCCAGCAGCTTAGACGGGACTAGAGATTACAATGAGCAGTTCTTC.

The chain carries TRBV30 and TRBJ2-2; tentatively, D is TRBD1 (6 bases). Germline V CDR1 and CDR2: GTSNPN, SVGIG (reference sequence). This CDR3 has 14 residues. Trimming removed 3 bases from V and 7 bases from J, with 15 bases in between. Here the CDR3 reads CAWRRVGAVGELFF. The CDR3 DNA sequence: TGTGCCTGGAGGAGGGTGGGGGCGGTCGGGGAGCTGTTTTTT.